The 22 T cell receptor beta chains below were found in one sample sequenced in a study of persistence of HIV-infected CD4 T cells. These TCRs are of unknown antigen specificity. The libraries were made with immunoSEQ version 4 in survey mode. Only in-frame clones appear in the TCRdb table, and some are missing; sequencing was by immunoSEQ multiplex PCR. The sample consists of 40,000 to 60,000 clones, 85% to 90% of them appearing once. This nonspecific control used anti-CD3/anti-CD28 bead stimulation of CD4+ T cells. Responding CD4+ T cells were sorted by upregulation of both CD40 ligand and CD69. The sample in question was CD4+ T cells sorted from PBMCs after roughly 17-hour stimulation, obtained from a patient who received antiretroviral therapy. These receptors were obtained from an adult woman with HIV who was CMV-seropositive.

V usage is TRBV3-1 (or the pseudogene TRBV3-2) and J usage is TRBJ1-1, with unresolved D. CDR1 and CDR2 (germline): LGHDT, YNNKEL (reference sequence). The CDR3 has 14 amino acids. V lost 4 bases and J lost 0, with 9 bases in between. The CDR3 nucleotides are TGTGCCAGCAGCCCAAGAGGGATGAACACTGAAGCTTTCTTT. Its translation is CASSPRGMNTEAFF.

This chain links TRBV7-2 with TRBJ1-4; D unresolved. V dropped 2 bases and J dropped 0 bases, with 10 bases sitting between them. The germline V gene has CDR1 SGHTA and CDR2 FQGNSA. This CDR3 has 16 amino acids. The DNA of the CDR3 is TGTGCCAGCAGCTTAACATGGGGTGCAACTAATGAAAAACTGTTTTTT. Translating it yields CASSLTWGATNEKLFF.

The chain recombines TRBV19 with TRBJ2-5; TRBD2 matches 10 bases. The germline V gene encodes CDR1 LNHDA and CDR2 SQIVND (reference sequence). CDR3 size: 15 residues. V lost 1 base and J lost 4; bases outside the gene matches: 3. The CDR3 DNA reads TGTGCCAGTAGTATAGGACTAGCGGGCTCAGAGACCCAGTACTTC. Translating it yields CASSIGLAGSETQYF.

In the case of this clone: This sample includes further DNA sequences coding for the same CDR3. V and J are TRBV19 and TRBJ1-2, with D possibly being TRBD1 (6 bases). The V gene lost 6 bases and the J gene lost 1 base, with 12 bases spanning the gap. The V gene's germline CDR1 is LNHDA and CDR2 SQIVND (reference sequence). This CDR3 is built from 14 residues. CDR3 sequence (DNA): TGTGCCAGTAGCACGGGACAACTTAACTATGGCTACACCTTC. It is translated as CASSTGQLNYGYTF.

This clone was seen a single time. The DNA of the CDR3 is TGTGCCAGCACCCCCCTGGGAGCAGGCCAAGAGACCCAGTACTTC. Protein product: CASTPLGAGQETQYF. This rearrangement joins TRBV28 to TRBJ2-5; TRBD2 might be the D (5 bases). Trimming shortened V by 7 bases and J by 1 base, and 16 bases separated the two germline ends. Germline loops: CDR1 MDHEN, CDR2 SYDVKM. The CDR3 totals 15 residues.

For the CDR3, the DNA is TGTGCCAGCAGCTTAGGCCGTAGCGGGGGGGCCTACGAGCAGTACTTC. Its protein is CASSLGRSGGAYEQYF. The V and J genes are TRBV11-3 and TRBJ2-7, with 11 bases matching TRBD2. The CDR3 extends over 16 amino acids. The germline V gene encodes CDR1 SGHNT and CDR2 YENEEA. Trimming removed 1 base from V and 2 bases from J; junction bases left unmatched: 4.

This clone has a single count. The genes are TRBV2 and TRBJ1-2; possible D gene TRBD1, 5 bases. Germline V gene sequence: CDR1 SNHLY, CDR2 FYNNEI. The CDR3 consists of 14 residues. Trimming shortened V by 4 bases and J by 1 base, and 10 bases separated the two germline ends. CDR3 sequence (DNA): TGTGCCAGCAGTGTGGGACCCGTTAACTATGGCTACACCTTC. Translated: CASSVGPVNYGYTF.

The chain uses TRBV6-5 and TRBJ2-7, with no clear D. The CDR3 is made up of 15 amino acids. Germline CDR1 MNHEY, CDR2 SVGAGI. V lost 7 bases and J 2 bases, leaving 18 bases between the germline ends. The CDR3 bases are TGTGCCAGCAAACCTTACGTAGGCCAGACCTACGAGCAGTACTTC. Translation: CASKPYVGQTYEQYF.

The CDR3 DNA is TGTGCCACCAGCAGGGCTCCGGCGGGAGCAGGCACAGATACGCAGTATTTT. It codes for CATSRAPAGAGTDTQYF. The chain joins TRBV15 to TRBJ2-3, with 7 positions matching TRBD2. This CDR3 spans 17 amino acids. The junction had 10 bases not matched to a gene; V was cut back by 3 bases and J by 1 base. Germline V gene data show CDR1 as LNHNV and CDR2 as YYDKDF (reference sequence).

The rearrangement joins TRBV9 to TRBJ1-6; a weak D match, TRBD1 (5 bases). The CDR3 extends over 16 amino acids. Trimming left V 4 bases short and J 7 bases short, with 18 bases between. Looked up from germline, CDR1 is SGDLS and CDR2 is YYNGEE. The CDR3 nucleotides are TGTGCCAGCAGCCCCAGTGCGCGCAGGGAAAATTCACCCCTCCACTTT. Amino acids: CASSPSARRENSPLHF.

The V call is TRBV7-6, the J call TRBJ2-7, with D maybe TRBD2 (6 bases). Germline-derived CDR1 and CDR2 are SGHVS and FNYEAQ. Trimming pared 2 bases from V and 4 bases from J, leaving 15 bases between. There are 15 residues in the CDR3. The CDR3 reads CASSLSSGGVYEQYF. CDR3 bases: TGTGCCAGCAGCTTATCCAGTGGAGGGGTATACGAGCAGTACTTC.

V and J are TRBV10-3 and TRBJ1-3, with D perhaps matching TRBD1 (5 bases). This CDR3 region has 19 residues. Germline V CDR1 and CDR2: ENHRY, SYGVKD. V lost 6 bases, J lost 0 bases, and 24 bases lay in between. The CDR3 loop reads CAIRRGQGLTQFSGNTIYF. For the CDR3, the DNA is TGTGCCATCAGACGTGGGCAGGGTCTGACCCAATTCTCTGGAAACACCATATATTTT.

This clone was recorded once. The chain recombines TRBV4-1 with TRBJ1-1; no clear D gene. Germline CDR1 and CDR2: MGHRA and YSYEKL. V was clipped by 0 bases and J by 0 bases, with 11 bases between them. The length of the CDR3 is 16 residues. The CDR3, as DNA: TGCGCCAGCAGCCAAGAACGGGGAGACTTGAACACTGAAGCTTTCTTT. It encodes CASSQERGDLNTEAFF.

For this clone: This same CDR3 is encoded by further DNA sequences in the sample. This rearrangement joins TRBV3-1 (or the pseudogene TRBV3-2) to TRBJ1-6; tentatively, D is TRBD1 (5 bases). Trimming stripped 1 base from V and 8 bases from J, with 6 bases between. From germline, CDR1 is LGHDT and CDR2 YNNKEL (reference sequence). This CDR3 has 13 amino acids. The CDR3 sequence is CASSQVTDSPLHF. The DNA of the CDR3 is TGTGCCAGCAGCCAAGTGACAGATTCACCCCTCCACTTT.

This chain links TRBV7-2 with TRBJ2-5, with D possibly matching TRBD2 (6 bases). This CDR3 is built from 14 residues. CDR1 and CDR2 from the germline V gene are SGHTA and FQGNSA. V was clipped by 3 bases and J by 2 bases, with 10 bases between them. The CDR3 is CASSFGGLQETQYF. CDR3 bases: TGTGCCAGCAGCTTCGGAGGACTACAAGAGACCCAGTACTTC.

V and J are TRBV16 and TRBJ2-3, with D uncertain. The ends were cut back, 3 bases at V and 0 bases at J, with 4 bases in the middle. Germline V gene data show CDR1 as KGHSY and CDR2 as FQNENV. The CDR3 is 13 amino acids. CDR3 protein: CASSQDSTDTQYF. CDR3 DNA: TGTGCCAGCAGCCAGGACAGCACAGATACGCAGTATTTT.

The chain carries TRBV24-1 and TRBJ2-3, with 8 nucleotides matching TRBD2. The CDR3 runs to 12 residues. With 9 bases clipped from V and 8 bases from J, the junction kept 6 bases outside the gene matches. CDR1 is KGHDR and CDR2 is SFDVKD in the germline V gene. The CDR3 is CATQRESGTQYF. The DNA for the CDR3 is TGTGCCACCCAGCGGGAGTCGGGTACGCAGTATTTT.

This chain uses TRBV6-2 or TRBV6-3 with TRBJ2-5; maybe TRBD1 (6 bases). Trimming removed 2 bases at V and 1 base at J, with 14 bases between. Germline V gene lookup returns CDR1 MNHEY and CDR2 SVGEGT. CDR3 size: 16 residues. CDR3 amino acids: CASSYLGGQFQETQYF. The CDR3 nucleotides read TGTGCCAGCAGTTACCTTGGAGGACAGTTCCAAGAGACCCAGTACTTC.

J is TRBJ1-2 and V is TRBV7-9; TRBD1 is a possible D gene (6 bases). This CDR3 comprises 13 residues. Trimming removed 5 bases at V and 6 bases at J, with 13 bases between. The germline gives CDR1 SEHNR, CDR2 FQNEAQ (reference sequence). CDR3 loop: CASSNSGADGYTF. CDR3 coding DNA: TGTGCCAGCAGCAACTCAGGGGCGGATGGCTACACCTTC. Variable domain in full (rest from reference TRBV7-9 and TRBJ1-2): DTGVSQNPRHKITKRGQNVTFRCDPISEHNRLYWYRQTLGQGPEFLTYFQNEAQLEKSRLLSDRFSAERPKGSFSTLEIQRTEQGDSAMYLCASSNSGADGYTFGSGTRLTVV.

The chain is built from TRBV6-5 and TRBJ2-5; no definite D call. The CDR3 is 14 amino acids. The ends were cut back, 7 bases at V and 3 bases at J, with 15 bases in the middle. The germline V gene has CDR1 MNHEY and CDR2 SVGAGI. CDR3 amino acids: CASTRTQSEETQYF. DNA of the CDR3: TGTGCCAGCACCCGGACGCAGTCAGAAGAGACCCAGTACTTC.

V and J are TRBV5-1 and TRBJ1-3; no definite D call. CDR1 is SGHRS and CDR2 is YFSETQ in the germline V gene. The V and J ends lost 4 bases and 0 bases respectively, with 14 bases between them. The CDR3 runs 16 residues. CDR3 DNA sequence: TGCGCCAGCAGCCAGAAAGACCCCGGCTCTGGAAACACCATATATTTT. As protein: CASSQKDPGSGNTIYF.

The V and J genes are TRBV6-5 and TRBJ1-5; no reliable D call. Germline lookup yields CDR1 MNHEY and CDR2 SVGAGI. V was trimmed by 7 bases and J by 5 bases, leaving 12 bases between them. This CDR3 is 13 amino acids long. The CDR3 DNA reads as TGTGCCAGCATTTCGGAGGGCGATCAGCCCCAGCATTTT. This encodes CASISEGDQPQHF.